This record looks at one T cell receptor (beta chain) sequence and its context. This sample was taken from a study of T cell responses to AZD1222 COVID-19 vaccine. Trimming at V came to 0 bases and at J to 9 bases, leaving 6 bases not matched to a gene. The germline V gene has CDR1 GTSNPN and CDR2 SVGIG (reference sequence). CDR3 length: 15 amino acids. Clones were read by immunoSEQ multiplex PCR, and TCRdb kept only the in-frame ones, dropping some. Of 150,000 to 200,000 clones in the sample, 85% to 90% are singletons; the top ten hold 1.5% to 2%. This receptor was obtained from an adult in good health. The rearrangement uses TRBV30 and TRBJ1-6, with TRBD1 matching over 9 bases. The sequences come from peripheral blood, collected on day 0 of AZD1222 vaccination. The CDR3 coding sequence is TGTGCCTGGAGTGTAGAGGGACAGGGTATTTCACCCCTCCACTTT. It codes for CAWSVEGQGISPLHF.